This T cell receptor (beta chain) was identified during a study of cytomegalovirus exposure and HLA in healthy donors (dated by TCRdb to the late 2010s). In terms of the full investigation: According to an earlier analysis of several hundred of the donors, some 180 million T cells yielded 90 million to 130 million unique TCR beta sequences and 250 to 350 Gb of sequence data. An early release covering roughly 600 HLA-typed donors comprised about 290 gigabases of sequencing data and tens of millions of unique TCR sequences. The genetic ancestry cluster associated with self-reported Caucasian donors included 80% to 90% of the roughly 400 genotyped donors. The study aimed to test whether cataloging public T cell receptors could reveal signatures of past pathogen exposure. The T cell repertoires of under 700 subjects were profiled by immunosequencing and related to cytomegalovirus serostatus. Along with the approximately 670-subject first cohort, a separate validation cohort of over 90 different subjects was used. To predict cytomegalovirus infection status, the study brought together high-throughput TCR immunosequencing, statistical association of individual TCRs with disease status, and machine learning. To study patterns of TCR occurrence, a later analysis re-analyzed previously published TCR beta repertoires from around 660 donors and added high-resolution HLA genotyping. In the later analysis, no new phenotypic data were used to find candidate immune exposures; instead, reliance was placed on TCR beta sequences and their occurrence across donors. To decide whether each TCR beta V gene segment behaved as functional or pseudogenic, an earlier analysis of over 500 of the donors relied on high-throughput TCR beta sequencing. Donor age, sex, ethnicity and CMV serostatus were collected together with the repertoire data. Genome-wide SNP genotypes for about 60% of the roughly 700 donors were used in a later genetic analysis, which treated that subset as a discovery cohort. Every repertoire in the discovery cohort had been generated on one and the same sequencing platform. HLA typing included class I and class II loci at four-digit resolution. The number of donors typed differed by locus, with about 629-630 for A, B, C, DRB1 and DQB1, about 500 for DQA1, 600 to 610 for DPA1, and approximately 470 for DPB1. Four to six DR-DQ haplotypes were handled as single units for association and clustering, since linkage in the cohort was strong. On average, around 240,000 unique TCR beta nucleotide sequences were sequenced per donor among a few hundred genotyped donors of the cohort, with approximately 18% of those sequences being non-productive.

The paper's findings and limits, for the study overall: Most TCR sequences were seen in very few donors, while some public TCRs were found in many individuals. A few of the identified cytomegalovirus-associated TCR beta chains were confirmed in vitro to be specific for cytomegalovirus antigens. Linkage disequilibrium might explain the correlated functional status among segregating V segments, but an unknown experimental factor could not be ruled out. An earlier analysis of approximately 600 of the donors showed that most TCR beta V segments appeared in productive rearrangements either about 90% or about 30% of the time, which broadly matched IMGT annotations. According to a later analysis, TCR association rates differed among HLA loci, with DRB1 alleles showing the most associated TCRs and HLA-C alleles showing the fewest. A later analysis reported that several top co-occurrence clusters appeared linked to parvovirus B19, influenza, CMV and Epstein-Barr virus. Strong co-occurrence of HLA alleles, especially DR and DQ, made assigning TCR associations to individual alleles difficult. Only TCR beta chains were sequenced in this cohort, and the absence of alpha or paired-chain data limited detectable features. The only immune exposure information available for the cohort was CMV serostatus. Presence/absence analyses assumed roughly uniform sequencing depth across donors, an assumption that may not hold. A further reported finding was that TCR beta sequences accurately predicted the HLA-A and HLA-B alleles for most subjects in the first cohort. The authors suggested that the approach could potentially be extended to other disease states and immunological phenotypes. At a false discovery rate of 0.05, a later analysis linked about 16,000 TCR beta sequences to specific HLA alleles. Over 15 rarely observed V segments, including chromosome 9 orphons, were excluded from the earlier analysis of several hundred of the donors because counts were too low. Because some donors lacked HLA typing at each locus, the association tests relied only on the typed subset. In a later analysis, HLA-associated TCR beta chains were found to be more clonally expanded and to have lower generation probabilities than equally common non-associated chains. A later genetic analysis reported fewer N-insertions in productive TCRs among donors in an Asian-associated ancestry cluster than the 666-donor mean. Some IMGT-functional V segments, including TRBV6-2 and TRBV6-3, could not be distinguished by the 87-base-pair reads and were therefore excluded. Most CMV-associated TCR beta chains appeared to be HLA-restricted in a later analysis, and the HLA associations seemed to be driven largely by CMV exposure. In the study, roughly 160 TCR beta chains were listed as associated with cytomegalovirus. In a later genetic analysis, a missense DCLRE1C variant was associated with V-gene and J-gene trimming of TCR beta chains, and the association was replicated in an independent cohort. In both the original and validation cohorts, the classifier was reported to diagnose cytomegalovirus status with high specificity and sensitivity. A cluster of highly shared sequence variants was judged likely to represent a technical artifact of the sequencing pipeline.

Receptor amplification or capture employed the immunoSEQ multiplex PCR assay. For the multiplex PCR, a mixture combining 60 forward primers for TCR Vbeta segments and 13 reverse primers for TCR Jbeta segments was used. A multiplex PCR assay on genomic DNA amplified the CDR3 region of rearranged TCR beta genes. Amplified TCR beta libraries were sequenced as 87-base-pair reads on the Illumina HiSeq System. For the original study's pipeline: A later analysis tallied some 79 million unique TCR beta chains across the 700 or so repertoires, and around 9.9 million of those chains were shared by two or more donors. A nearest-neighbor algorithm error-corrected the raw reads and collapsed the reads into unique sequences, merging closely related sequences to remove PCR and sequencing errors. Alignment of CDR3 sequences to IMGT reference sequences was used to assign V, D and J gene segments. Each retained sequence needed at least a six-nucleotide match to both a V gene segment and a J gene segment. A rearrangement counted as productive if the CDR3 had no stop codons and remained in frame with V and J, and every other rearrangement counted as non-productive. CDR3 was defined according to IMGT convention as the region running from the second conserved V-encoded cysteine to the conserved J-encoded phenylalanine. Sequences without an unambiguous match to a single V gene segment were excluded from the earlier analysis of 450 to 650 of the donors. An earlier analysis of fewer than 650 of the donors classified V segments as functional when productive rearrangements were above 56.7% and as segregating when the standard deviation between donors was above 5%. A statistical classification framework was built for diagnosing cytomegalovirus status from the catalog of TCR beta chain sequences. In a later analysis, TCR nucleotide sequences were compared against IMGT/GENE-DB human TR gene sequences so that V and J genes could be assigned. A later analysis assigned CDR3 sequences and most-parsimonious VDJ recombination scenarios with the TCRdist pipeline. In a later analysis, each TCR beta chain was defined by its CDR3 amino acid sequence together with its V-gene family, and reads lacking a unique V-gene family were excluded. To address suspected cross-contamination and a sequencing artifact, a later analysis removed 450 to 700 highly shared, low-generation-probability nucleotide sequences. A later analysis calculated a clonal expansion index for each public chain from normalized within-repertoire ranks of inferred template counts. A later analysis computed generation probabilities with a VDJ recombination model fitted to out-of-frame rearrangements, and checked the results against IGoR. In a later analysis, TCR-TCR, TCR-HLA and TCR-CMV co-occurrence was scored with hypergeometric tests, and a repertoire-size bias correction was applied to TCR pairs. A later analysis estimated false discovery rates by permuting HLA or CMV assignments 20 times. In a later analysis, co-occurring TCRs were grouped using DBSCAN, with TCRdist sequence similarity added in when clustering inside HLA-allele-positive subsets. Co-occurrence clustering excluded repertoires with fewer than 30,000 or more than 120,000 public chains, plus five with anomalous nucleotide sharing. In TCRdb, the immuneACCESS table is reduced to in-frame sequences with V and J assigned. These tables do not hold every clone; where another copy was compared, an unresolved V gene accounts for under half, and the others remain unexplained. The V and J calls and clone size were taken over from that table, and D and trimming were inferred from the DNA. In this sample the table shows about 200,000 clones, 75% to 85% of which occur a single time. The ten most abundant clones make up more than 0.35% of the sample.

In regard to this clone: Its target antigen remains unknown. No much larger clone exists at a distance of one base, and base qualities are not known.

V sheds 7 bases and J sheds 1 base, leaving 10 bases between their ends. CDR1 LNHDA and CDR2 SQIVND are derived from the germline V gene (reference sequence). The CDR3 starts with the cysteine, ends with the phenylalanine, and has 13 residues. Only CDR3 DNA remains: 39 bases, in frame from the first base. The cohort was made up of around 720 healthy bone marrow donors. At the time of sampling, all cohort members were nominally healthy, though unrecorded immune exposures were likely present. The donor tested CMV seropositive, placing the donor among the 290 or so seropositive members of the cohort. Each donor provided a peripheral blood sample, and peripheral blood mononuclear cells were used for TCR beta sequencing. Genomic DNA extraction from the blood cell samples was performed with the Qiagen DNeasy Blood Extraction Kit.

The receptor was derived from a male donor in good health and CMV-seropositive. What was sequenced was PBMCs. Recombination connected TRBV19 to TRBJ1-1, with a tentative D gene TRBD1 over 5 matching bases. The bases are TGTGCCAGTACAGCCAGGGAGAACACTGAAGCTTTCTTT. Its protein is CASTARENTEAFF.